The present T cell receptor (beta chain) was sequenced within a study of T cell responses to AZD1222 COVID-19 vaccine. Study results and caveats: Sampling captured repertoires only after the peak T cell response. Of spike-specific TCRs, nearly half reportedly target regions left unmutated in variants.

With regard to this clone: Antigen: not known.

The germline V gene has CDR1 SGHTA and CDR2 FQGTGA. This CDR3 region has 17 residues. V lost 4 bases to trimming and J lost 3 bases; unmatched junction nucleotides: 10. TCRdb's copy holds only in-frame clones and misses some; the assay was immunoSEQ multiplex PCR. The sample has 75,000 to 100,000 clones, roughly 84% seen once. The rearrangement joins TRBV7-3 to TRBJ2-2, with TRBD1 matching over 8 bases. The source material was peripheral blood, sampled on day 0 of AZD1222 vaccination. The TCR sequence derives from an adult in good health. The CDR3 loop is CASSSTTDRAHTGELFF. DNA for the CDR3: TGTGCCAGCAGCTCCACCACGGACAGGGCCCACACCGGGGAGCTGTTTTTT.